The 5 T cell receptor beta chains below come from one sample, sequenced in a study of cytomegalovirus exposure and HLA in healthy donors. Profiling relied on immunoSEQ multiplex PCR, and the TCRdb table lists in-frame clones only, not all of them. The sample consists of about 54,000 clones, approximately 89% of them appearing once. Sequenced input: PBMCs. The source is a woman aged 18-29 years in good health and CMV-seropositive.

The chain combines TRBV5-4 with TRBJ1-6; TRBD1 matches 9 bases. Germline V lookup: CDR1 SGHNT, CDR2 YYREEE (reference sequence). With V trimmed by 4 bases and J by 9 bases, 8 bases remained unmatched. This CDR3 is 15 amino acids long. The CDR3 DNA sequence: TGTGCCAGCAGCCGCACTCCGGGACAGGGTTCACCCCTCCACTTT. Its translation is CASSRTPGQGSPLHF.

This chain connects TRBV29-1 to TRBJ2-7; D is unclear. CDR3 length equals 16 residues. The V gene's germline CDR1 is SQVTM and CDR2 ANQGSEA. V lost 4 bases and J 0 bases, leaving 19 bases between the germline ends. The CDR3 coding sequence is TGCAGCGTTGCCCACACTCCAGGAAGAAACTCCTACGAGCAGTACTTC. Translating it yields CSVAHTPGRNSYEQYF.

This clone occurred once. The chain combines TRBV7-3 with TRBJ2-1; D is uncertain. Trimming left V 5 bases short and J 5 bases short, with 13 bases between. The germline gives CDR1 SGHTA, CDR2 FQGTGA. The CDR3 has 14 residues. The CDR3 coding sequence is TGTGCCAGCAGCCCCGGCGGCTTAAACAATGAGCAGTTCTTC. Protein sequence: CASSPGGLNNEQFF.

This clone was counted at least ten times. As DNA, the CDR3 is TGTGCCAGCAGCCAAGATGTAACAGGGGGCTACGAGCAGTACTTC. Translation: CASSQDVTGGYEQYF. V usage is TRBV4-2 and J usage is TRBJ2-7; TRBD1 agrees at 8 bases. The CDR3 is 15 amino acids. The germline V gene has CDR1 LGHNA and CDR2 YNFKEQ. J gave up 3 bases and V 0 bases, and 4 bases lay outside the gene matches.

This chain uses TRBV5-1 with TRBJ2-7; 8 nucleotides line up with TRBD2. The V gene end was trimmed by 4 bases and the J gene end by 6 bases; junction bases not matched to a gene: 6. Germline V CDR1 and CDR2: SGHRS, YFSETQ. The CDR3 is 13 amino acids. For the CDR3, the DNA is TGCGCCAGCAGCCCCGAGCGGGGGAGCGAGCAGTACTTC. As protein: CASSPERGSEQYF.